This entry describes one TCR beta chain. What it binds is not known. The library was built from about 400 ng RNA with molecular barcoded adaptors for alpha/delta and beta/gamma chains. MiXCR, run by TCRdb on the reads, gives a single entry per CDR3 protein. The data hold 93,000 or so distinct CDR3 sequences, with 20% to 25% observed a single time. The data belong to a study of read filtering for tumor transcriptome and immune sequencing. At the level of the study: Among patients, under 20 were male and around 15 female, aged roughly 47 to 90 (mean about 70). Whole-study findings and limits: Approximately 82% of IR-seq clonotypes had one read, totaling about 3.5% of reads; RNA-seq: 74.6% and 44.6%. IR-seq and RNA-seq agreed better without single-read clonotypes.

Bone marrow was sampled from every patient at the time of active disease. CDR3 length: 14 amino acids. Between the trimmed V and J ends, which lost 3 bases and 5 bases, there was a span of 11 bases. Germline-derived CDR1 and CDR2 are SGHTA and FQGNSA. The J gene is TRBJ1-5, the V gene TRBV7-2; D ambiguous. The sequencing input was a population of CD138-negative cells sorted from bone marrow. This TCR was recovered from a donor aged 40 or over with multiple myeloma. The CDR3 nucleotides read TGTGCCAGCAGCTTGGATCGGACCTATCAGCCCCAGCATTTT. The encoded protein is CASSLDRTYQPQHF.